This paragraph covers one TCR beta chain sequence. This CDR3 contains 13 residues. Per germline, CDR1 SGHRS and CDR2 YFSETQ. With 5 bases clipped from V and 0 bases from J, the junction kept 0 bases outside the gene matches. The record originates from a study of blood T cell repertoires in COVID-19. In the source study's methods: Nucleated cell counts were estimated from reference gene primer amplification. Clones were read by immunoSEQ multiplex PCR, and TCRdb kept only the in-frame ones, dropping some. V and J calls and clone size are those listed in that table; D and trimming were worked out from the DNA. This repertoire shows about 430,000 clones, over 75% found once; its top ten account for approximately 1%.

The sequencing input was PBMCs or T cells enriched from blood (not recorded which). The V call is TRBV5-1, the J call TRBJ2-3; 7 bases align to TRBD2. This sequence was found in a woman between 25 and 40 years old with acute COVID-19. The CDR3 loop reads CASRTSSTDTQYF. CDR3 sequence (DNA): TGCGCCAGCAGGACTAGCAGCACAGATACGCAGTATTTT.